The clone carrying this TCR beta chain was found once. What it recognizes is unknown. V was clipped by 7 bases and J by 5 bases, with 18 bases between them. The CDR3 totals 13 residues. The V gene's germline CDR1 is SQVTM and CDR2 ANQGSEA. This specimen comes from a study of CD8+CD57+ T cells in acquired aplastic anemia. Overall study context: Recorded DNA amounts for sorted CD4+ and CD8+ cells had an average of 3.2 ug.

Study-wide points: Sharing between patients and controls was observed for about 27 CD8+ CDR3 sequences. Patients showed no significant difference from controls in CD8+ Simpson's diversity.

The study profiled TCR beta VDJ and CDR3 using genomic DNA as template. MiXCR was run by TCRdb on the reads, yielding one entry per CDR3 protein. The sample contains over 100,000 distinct CDR3 sequences, around two fifths of which appear only once. The J gene is TRBJ2-7, the V gene TRBV29-1; the D is unclear. Sequenced: sorted CD4+, CD8+, or CD8+CD57+ T cells (not recorded which) from PBMCs. This TCR derives from a human donor in good health, serving as a control. The CDR3 reads CSGKQASYHEQYF. The CDR3, as DNA: TGCAGCGGAAAGCAGGCGTCGTACCACGAGCAGTACTTC.